Presented here are 7 T cell receptor beta chains from one specimen sequenced in a study of PD-L1 blockade in urothelial cancer. Only in-frame clones appear in the TCRdb table, and some are missing; sequencing was by immunoSEQ multiplex PCR. The table lists about 82,000 clones, roughly 82% of them singletons. The sequenced sample was PBMCs, obtained around atezolizumab (anti-PD-L1) treatment. These receptors all stem from a man aged 70-80 years with urothelial cancer.

This clone occurred once. The V gene is TRBV5-1, the J gene TRBJ2-5; 10 nucleotides line up with TRBD1. CDR3 length equals 14 residues. V lost 4 bases and J lost 4; bases outside the gene matches: 4. Per germline, CDR1 SGHRS and CDR2 YFSETQ. The CDR3 DNA sequence: TGCGCCAGCAGCCCCCGGGACAGGGGAGAGACCCAGTACTTC. It specifies CASSPRDRGETQYF.

V gene TRBV4-2 combines with J gene TRBJ1-4; 7 nucleotides line up with TRBD1. Germline V gene sequence: CDR1 LGHNA, CDR2 YNFKEQ. The CDR3 length is 14 residues. Trimming took 1 base from V and 5 from J; bases not matched to a gene: 1. CDR3 loop: CASSQGQGNEKLFF. CDR3 bases: TGTGCCAGCAGCCAAGGACAGGGAAATGAAAAACTGTTTTTT.

This clone was counted between two and nine times. This chain joins TRBV27 and TRBJ2-3; 8 nucleotides line up with TRBD1. Germline CDR1 is MNHEY and CDR2 is SMNVEV (reference sequence). The CDR3 has 13 residues. Trimming at V came to 6 bases and at J to 3 bases, leaving 2 bases not matched to a gene. The CDR3 coding sequence is TGTGCCAGCAGCCGACAGGGGACAGATACGCAGTATTTT. Its translation: CASSRQGTDTQYF.

V gene TRBV6-5 combines with J gene TRBJ1-2, with D hard to call. This CDR3 contains 12 residues. Germline V lookup: CDR1 MNHEY, CDR2 SVGAGI. V lost 2 bases and J lost 8, with 9 bases in between. This chain's CDR3 is CASSYDGVGYTF. In DNA, the CDR3 is TGTGCCAGCAGTTACGACGGGGTAGGCTACACCTTC.

There are a few counts of this clone. The chain uses TRBV7-2 and TRBJ2-7; a possible D gene is TRBD1 (6 bases). The germline V and J ends were trimmed by 1 base and 3 bases, with 10 bases remaining between them. The V gene's germline CDR1 is SGHTA and CDR2 FQGNSA. The CDR3 sequence is 14 residues long. For the CDR3, the DNA is TGTGCCAGCAGCTTAGGACAGGTATACTACGAGCAGTACTTC. This codes for CASSLGQVYYEQYF.

The rearrangement links TRBV19 to TRBJ2-1, with 8 bases lining up with TRBD1. Losses at the gene ends were 4 bases for V and 2 bases for J; bases not matched to a gene: 1. Germline assignment: CDR1 LNHDA and CDR2 SQIVND (reference sequence). The CDR3 length is 14 residues. CDR3 loop: CASSTGQAYNEQFF. CDR3 sequence (DNA): TGTGCCAGTAGTACGGGACAGGCCTACAATGAGCAGTTCTTC.

The DNA of the CDR3 is TGCGCCAGCAGCGCGACTAGCGGGGGGACCTACACCGGGGAGCTGTTTTTT. Encoded protein: CASSATSGGTYTGELFF. This chain uses TRBV5-1 with TRBJ2-2; 13 nucleotides line up with TRBD2. The CDR3 runs 17 residues. V trimming: 4 bases; J trimming: 3 bases; junction bases outside the gene matches: 6. Germline V gene sequence: CDR1 SGHRS, CDR2 YFSETQ.